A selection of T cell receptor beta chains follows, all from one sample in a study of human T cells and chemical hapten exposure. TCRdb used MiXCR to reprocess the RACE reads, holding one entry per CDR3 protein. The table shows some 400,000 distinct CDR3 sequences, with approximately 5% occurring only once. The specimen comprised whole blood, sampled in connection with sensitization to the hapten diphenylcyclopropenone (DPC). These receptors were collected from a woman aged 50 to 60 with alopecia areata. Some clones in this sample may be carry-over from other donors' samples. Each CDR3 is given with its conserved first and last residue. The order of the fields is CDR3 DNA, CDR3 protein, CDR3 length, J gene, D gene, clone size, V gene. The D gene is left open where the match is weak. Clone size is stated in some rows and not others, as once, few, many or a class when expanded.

CDR3 DNA: TGCAGCGTAAGAGAGGGGGGTACTGAAGCTTTCTTT
CDR3 protein: CSVREGGTEAFF
CDR3 length: 12
J gene: TRBJ1-1
D gene: NA
clone size: NA
V gene: TRBV29-1

CDR3 DNA: TGTGCCAGCAATTTGGGCTGGGGTCGCTCCTACGAGCAGTACTTC
CDR3 protein: CASNLGWGRSYEQYF
CDR3 length: 15
J gene: TRBJ2-7
D gene: NA
clone size: many
V gene: TRBV12-3/TRBV12-4

CDR3 DNA: TGCAGCGTTGGGGGACCTAGGTACGAGCAGTACTTC
CDR3 protein: CSVGGPRYEQYF
CDR3 length: 12
J gene: TRBJ2-7
D gene: NA
clone size: many
V gene: TRBV29-1

CDR3 DNA: TGTGCCAGCTCACCGAGGGCGTTAGCCAAAAACATTCAGTACTTC
CDR3 protein: CASSPRALAKNIQYF
CDR3 length: 15
J gene: TRBJ2-4
D gene: NA
clone size: many
V gene: TRBV18

CDR3 DNA: TGCAGTGCTAGCCAGCCCGGGACTAGAAGTGAGCAGTTCTTC
CDR3 protein: CSASQPGTRSEQFF
CDR3 length: 14
J gene: TRBJ2-1
D gene: TRBD2
clone size: few
V gene: TRBV20-1

CDR3 DNA: TGTGCCAGCAGCAAGCTCGCAGATACGCAGTATTTT
CDR3 protein: CASSKLADTQYF
CDR3 length: 12
J gene: TRBJ2-3
D gene: NA
clone size: NA
V gene: TRBV11-2

CDR3 DNA: TGTGCCAGCAGCTTAGCGCCGGTTACAGGGGCTAGCAATCAGCCCCAGCATTTT
CDR3 protein: CASSLAPVTGASNQPQHF
CDR3 length: 18
J gene: TRBJ1-5
D gene: TRBD1
clone size: NA
V gene: TRBV7-9

CDR3 DNA: TGCAGTGCTAGAGAGTTGACAGGGCTTTACGAGCAGTACTTC
CDR3 protein: CSARELTGLYEQYF
CDR3 length: 14
J gene: TRBJ2-7
D gene: TRBD1
clone size: few
V gene: TRBV20-1

CDR3 DNA: TGTGCCAGCAGCTCCGTAGACAGGGACCGCTGGGAGCAGTACTTC
CDR3 protein: CASSSVDRDRWEQYF
CDR3 length: 15
J gene: TRBJ2-7
D gene: TRBD1
clone size: many
V gene: TRBV7-9

CDR3 DNA: TGTGCCAGCAGCCAAGACTACAGGGGGTTGCGCTACACCTTC
CDR3 protein: CASSQDYRGLRYTF
CDR3 length: 14
J gene: TRBJ1-2
D gene: TRBD1
clone size: few
V gene: TRBV3-1

CDR3 DNA: TGCAGCGTGGGCTCCTCCCCAGAGACCCAGTACTTC
CDR3 protein: CSVGSSPETQYF
CDR3 length: 12
J gene: TRBJ2-5
D gene: NA
clone size: many
V gene: TRBV29-1

CDR3 DNA: TGTGCCAGCAGTTACTCGAGGAGGAGCTACGAGCAGTACTTC
CDR3 protein: CASSYSRRSYEQYF
CDR3 length: 14
J gene: TRBJ2-7
D gene: NA
clone size: many
V gene: TRBV6-5

CDR3 DNA: TGCAGTGCTAGAGAAGGAAACAGGCCCTACGAGCAGTACTTC
CDR3 protein: CSAREGNRPYEQYF
CDR3 length: 14
J gene: TRBJ2-7
D gene: NA
clone size: NA
V gene: TRBV20-1

CDR3 DNA: TGTGCCTGGAACAACCAAGAGACCCAGTACTTC
CDR3 protein: CAWNNQETQYF
CDR3 length: 11
J gene: TRBJ2-5
D gene: NA
clone size: NA
V gene: TRBV30

CDR3 DNA: TGCAGTGCTAGGGACCGAACCTACAATGAGCAGTTCTTC
CDR3 protein: CSARDRTYNEQFF
CDR3 length: 13
J gene: TRBJ2-1
D gene: NA
clone size: NA
V gene: TRBV20-1

CDR3 DNA: TGCAGCGCCCGCCATCAGGGGGAGACCACCTACGAGCAGTACTTC
CDR3 protein: CSARHQGETTYEQYF
CDR3 length: 15
J gene: TRBJ2-7
D gene: TRBD1
clone size: many
V gene: TRBV29-1

CDR3 DNA: TGTGCCAGCAGCCTTCGACAGGGGACCTACGAGCAGTACTTC
CDR3 protein: CASSLRQGTYEQYF
CDR3 length: 14
J gene: TRBJ2-7
D gene: TRBD1
clone size: many
V gene: TRBV28

CDR3 DNA: TGCAGCGTTGAACTAGCGGGGGGGGTCACAGATACGCAGTATTTT
CDR3 protein: CSVELAGGVTDTQYF
CDR3 length: 15
J gene: TRBJ2-3
D gene: TRBD2
clone size: many
V gene: TRBV29-1